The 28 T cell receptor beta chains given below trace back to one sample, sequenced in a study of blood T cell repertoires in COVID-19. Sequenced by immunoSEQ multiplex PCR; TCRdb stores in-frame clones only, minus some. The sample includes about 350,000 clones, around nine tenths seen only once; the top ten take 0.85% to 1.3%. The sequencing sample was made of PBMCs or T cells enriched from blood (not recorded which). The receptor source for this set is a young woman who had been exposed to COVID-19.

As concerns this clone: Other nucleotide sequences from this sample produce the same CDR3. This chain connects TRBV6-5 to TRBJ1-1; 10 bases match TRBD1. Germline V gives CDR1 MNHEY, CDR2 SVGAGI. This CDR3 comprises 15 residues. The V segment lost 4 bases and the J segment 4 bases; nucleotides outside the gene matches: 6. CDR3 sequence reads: CASSSPTGGFTEAFF. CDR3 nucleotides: TGTGCCAGCAGTTCCCCGACAGGGGGCTTCACTGAAGCTTTCTTT.

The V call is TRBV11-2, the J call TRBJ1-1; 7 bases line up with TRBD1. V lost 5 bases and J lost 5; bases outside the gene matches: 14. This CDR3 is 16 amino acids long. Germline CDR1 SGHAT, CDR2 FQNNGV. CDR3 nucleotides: TGTGCCAGCAGCCCCAGATACAGGGGCGCGTATACTGAAGCTTTCTTT. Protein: CASSPRYRGAYTEAFF.

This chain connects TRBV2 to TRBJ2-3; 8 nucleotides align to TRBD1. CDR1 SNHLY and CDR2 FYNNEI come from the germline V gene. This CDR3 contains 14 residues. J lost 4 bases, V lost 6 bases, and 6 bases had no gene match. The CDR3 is CASSGQGGADTQYF. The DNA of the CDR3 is TGTGCCAGCAGCGGACAGGGCGGTGCAGATACGCAGTATTTT.

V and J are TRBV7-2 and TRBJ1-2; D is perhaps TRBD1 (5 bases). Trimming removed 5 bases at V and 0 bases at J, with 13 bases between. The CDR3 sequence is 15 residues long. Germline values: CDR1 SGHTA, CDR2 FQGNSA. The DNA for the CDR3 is TGTGCCAGCAGCCCCGCCGCGGGGGCTAACTATGGCTACACCTTC. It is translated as CASSPAAGANYGYTF. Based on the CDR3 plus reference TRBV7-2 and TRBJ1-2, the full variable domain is GAGVSQSPSNKVTEKGKDVELRCDPISGHTALYWYRQSLGQGLEFLIYFQGNSAPDKSGLPSDRFSAERTGGSVSTLTIQRTQQEDSAVYLCASSPAAGANYGYTFGSGTRLTVV.

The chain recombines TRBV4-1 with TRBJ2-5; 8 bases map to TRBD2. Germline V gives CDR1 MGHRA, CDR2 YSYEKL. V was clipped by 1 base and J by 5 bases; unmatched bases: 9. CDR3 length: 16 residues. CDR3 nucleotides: TGCGCCAGCAGCCAAGGGACGGGAGGGGGTGAGGAGACCCAGTACTTC. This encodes CASSQGTGGGEETQYF.

The chain's CDR3 is CASSIQTAYTDTQYF. The CDR3 nucleotides are TGTGCCAGTAGTATTCAGACAGCCTACACAGATACGCAGTATTTT. The chain carries TRBV19 and TRBJ2-3, with D tentatively TRBD1 (5 bases). CDR3 length equals 15 residues. Germline CDR1 reads LNHDA; CDR2 reads SQIVND (reference sequence). With 3 bases removed from V and 2 bases from J, the gap between germline ends came to 12 bases.

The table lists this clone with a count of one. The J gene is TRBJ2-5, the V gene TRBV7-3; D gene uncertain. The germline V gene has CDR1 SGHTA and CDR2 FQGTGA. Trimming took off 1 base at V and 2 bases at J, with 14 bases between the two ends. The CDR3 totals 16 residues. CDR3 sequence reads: CASSLRPSTDQETQYF. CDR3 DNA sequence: TGTGCCAGCAGCTTAAGACCCTCTACAGATCAAGAGACCCAGTACTTC.

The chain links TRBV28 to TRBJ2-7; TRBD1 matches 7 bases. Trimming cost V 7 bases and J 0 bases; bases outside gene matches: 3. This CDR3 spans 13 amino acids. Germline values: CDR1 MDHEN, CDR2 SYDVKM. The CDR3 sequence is CASKGGHSYEQYF. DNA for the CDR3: TGTGCCAGCAAAGGGGGCCACTCCTACGAGCAGTACTTC.

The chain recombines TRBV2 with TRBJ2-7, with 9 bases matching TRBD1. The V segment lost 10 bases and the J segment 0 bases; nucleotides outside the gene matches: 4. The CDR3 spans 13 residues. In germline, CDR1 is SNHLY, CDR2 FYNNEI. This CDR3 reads CAIMTGGSYEQYF. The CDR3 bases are TGTGCCATCATGACAGGGGGCTCCTACGAGCAGTACTTC.

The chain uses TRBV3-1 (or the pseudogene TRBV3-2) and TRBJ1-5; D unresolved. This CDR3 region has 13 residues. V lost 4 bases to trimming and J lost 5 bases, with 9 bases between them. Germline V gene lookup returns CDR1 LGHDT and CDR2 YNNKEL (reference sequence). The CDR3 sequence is CASSPTLDQPQHF. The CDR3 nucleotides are TGTGCCAGCAGCCCTACGCTCGATCAGCCCCAGCATTTT.

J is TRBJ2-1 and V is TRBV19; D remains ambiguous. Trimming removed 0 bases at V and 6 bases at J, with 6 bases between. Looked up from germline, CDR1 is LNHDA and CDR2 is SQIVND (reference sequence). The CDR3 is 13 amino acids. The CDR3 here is CASSIDRFNEQFF. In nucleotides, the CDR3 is TGTGCCAGTAGTATAGATCGGTTCAATGAGCAGTTCTTC.

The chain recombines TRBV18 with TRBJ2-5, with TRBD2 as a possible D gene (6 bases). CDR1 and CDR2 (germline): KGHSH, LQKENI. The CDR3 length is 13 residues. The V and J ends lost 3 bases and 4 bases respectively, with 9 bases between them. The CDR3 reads CASSPRDGETQYF. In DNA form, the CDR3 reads TGTGCCAGCTCACCGCGGGACGGAGAGACCCAGTACTTC.

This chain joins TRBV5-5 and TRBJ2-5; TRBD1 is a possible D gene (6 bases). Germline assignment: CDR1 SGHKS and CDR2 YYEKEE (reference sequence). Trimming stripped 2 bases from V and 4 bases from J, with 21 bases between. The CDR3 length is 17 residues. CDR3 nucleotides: TGTGCCAGCAGCTTATCTCCCTCTAGGGCAGGGGTAGAGACCCAGTACTTC. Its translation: CASSLSPSRAGVETQYF.

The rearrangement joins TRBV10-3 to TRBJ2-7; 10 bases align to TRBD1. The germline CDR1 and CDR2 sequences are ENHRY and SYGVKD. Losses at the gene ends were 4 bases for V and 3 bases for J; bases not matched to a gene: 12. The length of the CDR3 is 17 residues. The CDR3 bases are TGTGCCATCAGTGGAGGTTTCTTAAGGGACAGGGGCTACGAGCAGTACTTC. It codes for CAISGGFLRDRGYEQYF.

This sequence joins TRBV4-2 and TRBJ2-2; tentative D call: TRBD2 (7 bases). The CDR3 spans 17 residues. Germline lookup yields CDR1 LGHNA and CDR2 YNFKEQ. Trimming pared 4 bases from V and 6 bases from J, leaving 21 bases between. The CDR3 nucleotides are TGTGCCAGCAGCCCAGGGGCGAATGCGGGAGTTTCCGGGGAGCTGTTTTTT. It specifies CASSPGANAGVSGELFF.

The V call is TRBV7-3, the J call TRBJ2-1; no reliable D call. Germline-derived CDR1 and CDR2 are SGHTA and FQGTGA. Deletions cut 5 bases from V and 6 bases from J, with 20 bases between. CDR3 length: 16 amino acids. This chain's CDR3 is CASSLSPWRSTNEQFF. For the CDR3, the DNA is TGTGCCAGCAGCCTCTCCCCGTGGCGGAGTACCAATGAGCAGTTCTTC.

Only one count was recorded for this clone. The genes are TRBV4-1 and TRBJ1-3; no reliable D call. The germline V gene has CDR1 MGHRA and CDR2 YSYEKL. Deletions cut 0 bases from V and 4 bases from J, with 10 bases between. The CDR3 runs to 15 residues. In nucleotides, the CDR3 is TGCGCCAGCAGCCAAGATTCGGGGAAGGGAAACACCATATATTTT. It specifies CASSQDSGKGNTIYF.

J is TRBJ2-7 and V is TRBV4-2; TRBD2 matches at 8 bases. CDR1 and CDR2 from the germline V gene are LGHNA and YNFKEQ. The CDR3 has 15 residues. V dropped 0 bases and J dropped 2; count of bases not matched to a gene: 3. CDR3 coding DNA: TGTGCCAGCAGCCAAGAACTAGCGGTAACCTACGAGCAGTACTTC. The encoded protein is CASSQELAVTYEQYF.

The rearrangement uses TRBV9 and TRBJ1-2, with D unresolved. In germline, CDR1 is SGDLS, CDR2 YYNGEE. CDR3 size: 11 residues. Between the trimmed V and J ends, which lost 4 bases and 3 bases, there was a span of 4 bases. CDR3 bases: TGTGCCAGCAGCCTTGACTATGGCTACACCTTC. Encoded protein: CASSLDYGYTF. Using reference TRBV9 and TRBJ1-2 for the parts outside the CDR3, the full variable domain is DSGVTQTPKHLITATGQRVTLRCSPRSGDLSVYWYQQSLDQGLQFLIQYYNGEERAKGNILERFSAQQFPDLHSELNLSSLELGDSALYFCASSLDYGYTFGSGTRLTVV.

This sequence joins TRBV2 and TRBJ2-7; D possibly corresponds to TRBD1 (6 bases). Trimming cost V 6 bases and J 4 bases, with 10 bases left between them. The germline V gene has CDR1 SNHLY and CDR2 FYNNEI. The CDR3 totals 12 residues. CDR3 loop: CASRADRYEQYF. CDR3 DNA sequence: TGTGCCAGCAGAGCGGACAGATACGAGCAGTACTTC.

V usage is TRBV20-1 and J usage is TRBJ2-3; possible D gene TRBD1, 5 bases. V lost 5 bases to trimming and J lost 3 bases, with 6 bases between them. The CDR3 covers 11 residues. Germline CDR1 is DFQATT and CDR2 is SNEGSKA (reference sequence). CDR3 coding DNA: TGCAGTGCTGCAGGGACAGATACGCAGTATTTT. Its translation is CSAAGTDTQYF.

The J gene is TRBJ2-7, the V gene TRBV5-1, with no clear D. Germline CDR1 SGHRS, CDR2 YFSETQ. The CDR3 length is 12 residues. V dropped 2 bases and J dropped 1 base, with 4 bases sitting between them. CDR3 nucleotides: TGCGCCAGCAGCTTCGGGTCCTACGAGCAGTACTTC. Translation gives CASSFGSYEQYF.

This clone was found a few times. In DNA form, the CDR3 reads TGCAGCGTTGAGGACTCCTCTTACAATGAGCAGTTCTTC. Its translation is CSVEDSSYNEQFF. This sequence joins TRBV29-1 and TRBJ2-1; possible D gene TRBD2, 5 bases. The length of the CDR3 is 13 residues. Germline loops: CDR1 SQVTM, CDR2 ANQGSEA. V lost 3 bases to trimming and J lost 4 bases, with 10 bases between them.

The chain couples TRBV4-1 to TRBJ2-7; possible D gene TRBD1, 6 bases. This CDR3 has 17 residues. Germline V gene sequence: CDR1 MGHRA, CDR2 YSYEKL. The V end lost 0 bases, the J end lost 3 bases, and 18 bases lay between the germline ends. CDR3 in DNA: TGCGCCAGCAGCCAAGAGCGGACAGCCTCTCACCTCTACGAGCAGTACTTC. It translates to CASSQERTASHLYEQYF.

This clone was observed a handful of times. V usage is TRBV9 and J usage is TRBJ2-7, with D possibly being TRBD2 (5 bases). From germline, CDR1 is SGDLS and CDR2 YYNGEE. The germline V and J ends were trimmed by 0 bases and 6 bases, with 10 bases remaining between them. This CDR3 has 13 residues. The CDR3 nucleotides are TGTGCCAGCAGCGTAGAATCCAGCGGCGAGCAGTACTTC. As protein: CASSVESSGEQYF.

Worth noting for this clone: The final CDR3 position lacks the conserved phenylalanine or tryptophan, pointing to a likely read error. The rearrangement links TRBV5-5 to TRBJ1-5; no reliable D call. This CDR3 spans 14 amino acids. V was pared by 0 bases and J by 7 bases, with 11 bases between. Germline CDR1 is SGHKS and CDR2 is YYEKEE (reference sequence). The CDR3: CASSLEAGGQPQHS. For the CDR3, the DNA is TGTGCCAGCAGCTTGGAGGCAGGCGGGCAGCCCCAGCATTCT.

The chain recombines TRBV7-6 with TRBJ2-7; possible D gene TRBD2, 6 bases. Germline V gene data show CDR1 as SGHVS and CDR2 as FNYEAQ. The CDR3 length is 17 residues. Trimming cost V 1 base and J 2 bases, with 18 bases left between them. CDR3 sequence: CASSLGVSAGSTYEQYF. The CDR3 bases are TGTGCCAGCAGCTTAGGTGTATCAGCGGGTTCTACCTACGAGCAGTACTTC.

The CDR3 nucleotides read TGTGCCAGCAGCTTATTCACTGCCCATGGCTACACCTTC. This encodes CASSLFTAHGYTF. The chain recombines TRBV7-9 with TRBJ1-2, with D unresolved. Germline CDR1 reads SEHNR; CDR2 reads FQNEAQ (reference sequence). Trimming took 2 bases from V and 6 from J, leaving 10 bases between them. This CDR3 region has 13 residues.